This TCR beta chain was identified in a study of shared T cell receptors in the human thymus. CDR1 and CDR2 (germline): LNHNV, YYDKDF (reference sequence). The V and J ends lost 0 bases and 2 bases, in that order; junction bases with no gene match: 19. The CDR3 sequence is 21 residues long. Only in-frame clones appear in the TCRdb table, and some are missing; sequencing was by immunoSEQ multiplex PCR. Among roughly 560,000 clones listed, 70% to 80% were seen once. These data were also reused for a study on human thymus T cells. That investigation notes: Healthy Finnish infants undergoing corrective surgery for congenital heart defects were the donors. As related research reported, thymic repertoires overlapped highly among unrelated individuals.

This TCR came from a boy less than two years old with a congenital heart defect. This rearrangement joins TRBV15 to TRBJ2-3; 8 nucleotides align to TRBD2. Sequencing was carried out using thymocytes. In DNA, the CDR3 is TGTGCCACCAGCAGAGAAGGGTCGGGAAGACTAGCGTCCGACTACACAGATACGCAGTATTTT. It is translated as CATSREGSGRLASDYTDTQYF. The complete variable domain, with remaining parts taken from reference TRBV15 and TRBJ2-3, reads DAMVIQNPRYQVTQFGKPVTLSCSQTLNHNVMYWYQQKSSQAPKLLFHYYDKDFNNEADTPDNFQSRRPNTSFCFLDIRSPGLGDTAMYLCATSREGSGRLASDYTDTQYFGPGTRLTVL.